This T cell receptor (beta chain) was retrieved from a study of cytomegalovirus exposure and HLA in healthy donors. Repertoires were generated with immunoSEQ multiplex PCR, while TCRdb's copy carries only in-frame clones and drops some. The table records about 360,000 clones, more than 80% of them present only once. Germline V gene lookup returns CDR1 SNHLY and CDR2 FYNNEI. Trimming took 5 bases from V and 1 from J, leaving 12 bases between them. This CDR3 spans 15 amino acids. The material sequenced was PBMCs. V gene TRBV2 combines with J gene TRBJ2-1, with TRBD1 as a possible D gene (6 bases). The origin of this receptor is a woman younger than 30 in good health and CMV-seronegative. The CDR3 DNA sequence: TGTGCCAGCAGTCTCAGGGGCCCGTCCTACAATGAGCAGTTCTTC. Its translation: CASSLRGPSYNEQFF.